The next 19 T cell receptor beta chains were all read from a single sample in a study of cytomegalovirus exposure and HLA in healthy donors. The PCR was carried out with 60 Vbeta primers and 13 Jbeta primers. Here immunoSEQ multiplex PCR was the method, and the copy in TCRdb shows in-frame clones only, minus some. The sample consists of over 85,000 clones, under 85% of them appearing once. What was sequenced was PBMCs. The receptors here all came from a man aged 25 to 40 in good health and CMV-seropositive.

About this clone itself: Other DNA sequences in this sample translate to the same CDR3. CDR3 loop: CASSIDRYNEQFF. In DNA, the CDR3 is TGTGCCAGTAGTATCGACAGATACAATGAGCAGTTCTTC. The chain links TRBV19 to TRBJ2-1, with TRBD1 as a possible D gene (5 bases). The germline V gene encodes CDR1 LNHDA and CDR2 SQIVND (reference sequence). V gave up 3 bases and J gave up 4 bases, with 7 bases separating them. CDR3 length: 13 amino acids.

The chain couples TRBV2 to TRBJ2-3; D is unresolved. Trimming cost V 0 bases and J 3 bases, with 4 bases left between them. This CDR3 region has 13 residues. Germline lookup yields CDR1 SNHLY and CDR2 FYNNEI. CDR3 DNA: TGTGCCAGCAGTGAAGCTCGGACAGATACGCAGTATTTT. Its protein is CASSEARTDTQYF.

This clone was seen a few times. The V call is TRBV6-5, the J call TRBJ1-1; D is uncertain. The germline V gene has CDR1 MNHEY and CDR2 SVGAGI. The V end was cut by 0 bases, the J end by 4 bases, with 12 bases between. The CDR3 loop spans 15 amino acids. As DNA, the CDR3 is TGTGCCAGCAGTTACTCGGGCAGTTGGGCCACTGAAGCTTTCTTT. As protein: CASSYSGSWATEAFF.

The chain joins TRBV5-1 to TRBJ2-7, with TRBD1 as a possible D gene (6 bases). CDR3 length equals 14 residues. V was pared by 1 base and J by 4 bases, with 12 bases between. The germline V gene has CDR1 SGHRS and CDR2 YFSETQ. The CDR3 is CASSLRGSGYEQYF. The CDR3 DNA reads as TGCGCCAGCAGCTTGAGGGGGAGTGGTTACGAGCAGTACTTC.

This chain uses TRBV9 with TRBJ2-3; 10 bases agree with TRBD2. Germline CDR1 and CDR2: SGDLS and YYNGEE. The trim removed 3 bases at V and 4 bases at J, leaving 2 bases unmatched. The CDR3 is 14 residues long. The CDR3 sequence: CASSASGGPDTQYF. DNA of the CDR3: TGTGCCAGCAGCGCTAGCGGGGGCCCAGATACGCAGTATTTT.

The chain joins TRBV29-1 to TRBJ2-5; 13 bases line up with TRBD2. Trimming at V came to 5 bases and at J to 2 bases, leaving 5 bases not matched to a gene. CDR1 and CDR2 from the germline V gene are SQVTM and ANQGSEA. The CDR3 is made up of 15 amino acids. Written as DNA, the CDR3 is TGCAGCGTTCAGACTAGCGGGGGGAGACAAGAGACCCAGTACTTC. Its translation is CSVQTSGGRQETQYF.

The chain links TRBV25-1 to TRBJ2-1, with TRBD2 matching 8 bases. V trimming: 7 bases; J trimming: 12 bases; junction bases outside the gene matches: 8. The CDR3 is 12 amino acids. CDR1 and CDR2 from the germline V gene are MGHDK and SYGVNS. The CDR3 DNA reads as TGTGCCAGCACGGGGGGGGGCCAGGGGCAGTTCTTC. It codes for CASTGGGQGQFF.

This clone was seen a handful of times. This chain uses TRBV2 with TRBJ1-2; 8 positions agree with TRBD1. Per the germline V gene, CDR1 is SNHLY and CDR2 is FYNNEI. After removal of 4 bases from V and 5 bases from J, the junction contained 9 bases not matched to a gene. CDR3 length: 15 amino acids. The CDR3 bases are TGTGCCAGCAGTGGCATTACGACAGGGGAGTATGGCTACACCTTC. The encoded protein is CASSGITTGEYGYTF.

This chain joins TRBV2 and TRBJ2-7, with D perhaps matching TRBD2 (6 bases). V was trimmed by 11 bases and J by 2 bases, leaving 16 bases between them. Germline values: CDR1 SNHLY, CDR2 FYNNEI. The CDR3 is 13 amino acids. The CDR3 coding sequence is TGTGCCTTACTCACCGGGGGACCCTACGAGCAGTACTTC. This codes for CALLTGGPYEQYF.

This clone occurred once. The gene calls are TRBV5-6 and TRBJ1-5, with a tentative D call TRBD1 (6 bases). Germline V gene data show CDR1 as SGHDT and CDR2 as YYEEEE. The CDR3 is 16 residues long. The ends were cut back, 4 bases at V and 1 base at J, with 15 bases in the middle. The DNA for the CDR3 is TGTGCCAGCAGCCAACCGGGACACCAGAGCAATCAGCCCCAGCATTTT. Its protein is CASSQPGHQSNQPQHF.

This clone has only one observation. V gene TRBV7-2 combines with J gene TRBJ2-4, with D perhaps matching TRBD2 (5 bases). CDR3 length equals 13 residues. Trimming removed 5 bases at V and 6 bases at J, with 11 bases between. The V gene's germline CDR1 is SGHTA and CDR2 FQGNSA. The CDR3 DNA sequence: TGTGCCAGCAGCCCCGGCGGGCGAAACATTCAGTACTTC. It codes for CASSPGGRNIQYF.

The genes are TRBV27 and TRBJ2-2; D not certain. Germline-derived CDR1 and CDR2 are MNHEY and SMNVEV (reference sequence). V was clipped by 5 bases and J by 1 base, with 8 bases between them. This CDR3 comprises 14 residues. CDR3 in amino acids: CASSPQVNTGELFF. The CDR3 DNA reads TGTGCCAGCAGTCCCCAGGTGAACACCGGGGAGCTGTTTTTT.

The J gene is TRBJ1-5, the V gene TRBV30; D is perhaps TRBD1 (5 bases). CDR1 is GTSNPN, CDR2 SVGIG, per germline (reference sequence). The ends were cut back, 3 bases at V and 7 bases at J, with 13 bases in the middle. CDR3 size: 13 residues. Here the CDR3 reads CAWRGEGRQPQHF. The DNA for the CDR3 is TGTGCCTGGAGGGGGGAGGGAAGGCAGCCCCAGCATTTT.

The DNA for the CDR3 is TGTGCCAGCAGCCTAAGTGGGGAGTCCTTCTACGAGCAGTACTTC. Protein: CASSLSGESFYEQYF. This chain uses TRBV7-2 with TRBJ2-5; weak D call: TRBD2 (5 bases). With the DNA end fitting TRBJ2-7 better, the J assignment may be wrong. This CDR3 region has 15 residues. Germline V lookup: CDR1 SGHTA, CDR2 FQGNSA.

This sequence joins TRBV19 and TRBJ2-7; 8 bases are shared with TRBD2. V lost 4 bases and J lost 5; bases outside the gene matches: 4. This CDR3 has 13 residues. Germline V gives CDR1 LNHDA, CDR2 SQIVND (reference sequence). The CDR3 region is CASSTAGGDEQYF. CDR3 bases: TGTGCCAGTAGTACCGCGGGGGGCGACGAGCAGTACTTC.

The chain is built from TRBV11-2 and TRBJ1-6; no clear D. The CDR3 totals 13 residues. Germline CDR1 is SGHAT and CDR2 is FQNNGV. Between the trimmed V and J ends, which lost 5 bases and 7 bases, there was a span of 9 bases. CDR3 bases: TGTGCCAGCAGCCCCCTCTTAAATTCACCCCTCCACTTT. The encoded protein is CASSPLLNSPLHF. Using reference TRBV11-2 and TRBJ1-6 for the parts outside the CDR3, the full variable domain is EAGVAQSPRYKIIEKRQSVAFWCNPISGHATLYWYQQILGQGPKLLIQFQNNGVVDDSQLPKDRFSAERLKGVDSTLKIQPAKLEDSAVYLCASSPLLNSPLHFGNGTRLTVT.

The chain links TRBV6-1 to TRBJ2-7, with a weak D call TRBD2 (6 bases). This CDR3 has 16 residues. Trimming removed 4 bases from V and 4 bases from J, with 20 bases in between. CDR1 and CDR2 (germline): MNHNS, SASEGT. The CDR3 is CASSVFTAYGGYEQYF. The CDR3, as DNA: TGTGCCAGCAGTGTTTTCACGGCCTACGGAGGGTACGAGCAGTACTTC.

The V call is TRBV5-1, the J call TRBJ2-2; weak D call: TRBD2 (5 bases). CDR1 is SGHRS and CDR2 is YFSETQ in the germline V gene. V lost 0 bases and J 0 bases, leaving 9 bases between the germline ends. This CDR3 is 16 amino acids long. CDR3 protein: CASSLEADSNTGELFF. The CDR3 bases are TGCGCCAGCAGCTTGGAGGCGGACTCGAACACCGGGGAGCTGTTTTTT.

V usage is TRBV7-2 and J usage is TRBJ2-1; 8 bases map to TRBD2. CDR1 SGHTA and CDR2 FQGNSA come from the germline V gene. V was clipped by 5 bases and J by 5 bases; unmatched bases: 8. The CDR3 is 15 amino acids. The CDR3 DNA sequence: TGTGCCAGCAGCCCCCCCCGGGGGGGGAACAATGAGCAGTTCTTC. Protein product: CASSPPRGGNNEQFF.